This is a list of T cell receptor beta chains from one sample in a study of a mutant IDH1 vaccine in newly diagnosed glioma. Measured with immunoSEQ multiplex PCR; TCRdb has only the in-frame clones, and not every one. The sample records around 94,000 clones, roughly 91% being singletons. Their antigens remain unidentified. This specimen was PBMCs, taken from a glioma patient whose treatment included an IDH1 peptide vaccine. The receptors were gathered from a woman in her 50s with glioma. The CDR3 runs from the conserved cysteine through the conserved F or W. A D gene is named only where the DNA matches it firmly. Expanded clones get a size class; other rows say once, few or many, or leave the size out.

length: 15
J: TRBJ1-2
V: TRBV27
size: .
D: TRBD1
CDR3: CASSLSTGGLYGYTF
DNA: TGTGCCAGCAGTTTATCGACAGGGGGCCTCTATGGCTACACCTTC

length: 19
J: TRBJ2-5
V: TRBV11-2
size: .
D: .
CDR3: CASSLSFSLDSILTETQYF
DNA: TGTGCCAGCAGCTTATCATTCTCTCTTGACAGTATTTTAACGGAGACCCAGTACTTC

length: 16
J: TRBJ2-7
V: TRBV18
size: .
D: TRBD1
CDR3: CASSPPGTVHSYEQYF
DNA: TGTGCCAGCTCACCACCGGGGACAGTCCACTCCTACGAGCAGTACTTC

length: 13
J: TRBJ2-3
V: TRBV6-5
size: .
D: TRBD2
CDR3: CASSHRGADTQYF
DNA: TGTGCCAGCAGTCACCGGGGGGCAGATACGCAGTATTTT

length: 16
J: TRBJ2-3
V: TRBV10-1
size: .
D: .
CDR3: CASSEFGGPPTDTQYF
DNA: TGCGCCAGCAGTGAGTTTGGCGGTCCCCCCACAGATACGCAGTATTTT

length: 15
J: TRBJ2-1
V: TRBV29-1
size: .
D: .
CDR3: CSVDGLEGAYNEQFF
DNA: TGCAGCGTTGACGGATTGGAGGGAGCCTACAATGAGCAGTTCTTC

length: 14
J: TRBJ2-1
V: TRBV5-4
size: once
D: .
CDR3: CASSLTRDHNEQFF
DNA: TGTGCCAGCAGCTTGACCAGGGATCACAATGAGCAGTTCTTC

length: 13
J: TRBJ2-5
V: TRBV18
size: .
D: .
CDR3: CASSPTIQETQYF
DNA: TGTGCCAGCTCACCGACCATTCAAGAGACCCAGTACTTC

length: 14
J: TRBJ2-7
V: TRBV21-1
size: .
D: .
CDR3: CASSRTGGSYEQYF
DNA: TGTGCCAGCAGTCGGACAGGGGGATCCTACGAGCAGTACTTC

length: 13
J: TRBJ2-1
V: TRBV5-6
size: .
D: .
CDR3: CASSFTSINEQFF
DNA: TGTGCCAGCAGCTTTACGTCCATCAATGAGCAGTTCTTC

length: 16
J: TRBJ2-3
V: TRBV7-3
size: .
D: .
CDR3: CASSLIGGTSTDTQYF
DNA: TGTGCCAGCAGCTTAATAGGCGGGACCAGCACAGATACGCAGTATTTT

length: 17
J: TRBJ2-1
V: TRBV27
size: .
D: TRBD2
CDR3: CASSLRGLAGVFNEQFF
DNA: TGTGCCAGCAGTTTAAGGGGACTAGCGGGAGTGTTCAATGAGCAGTTCTTC

length: 12
J: TRBJ2-7
V: TRBV5-8
size: .
D: TRBD1
CDR3: CASSRDSYEQYF
DNA: TGTGCCAGCAGCAGGGACAGTTACGAGCAGTACTTC

length: 17
J: TRBJ2-1
V: TRBV4-2
size: .
D: .
CDR3: CASSQDQFRTAYNEQFF
DNA: TGTGCCAGCAGCCAAGATCAGTTTAGGACGGCCTACAATGAGCAGTTCTTC

length: 15
J: TRBJ2-5
V: TRBV28
size: .
D: TRBD1
CDR3: CASSRDRASEGNQYF
DNA: TGTGCCAGCAGTCGAGACAGGGCCTCCGAAGGGAACCAGTACTTC

length: 15
J: TRBJ1-1
V: TRBV4-2
size: .
D: .
CDR3: CASSQDSGGNTEAFF
DNA: TGTGCCAGCAGCCAAGATTCCGGAGGGAACACTGAAGCTTTCTTT

length: 15
J: TRBJ2-7
V: TRBV4-1
size: once
D: .
CDR3: CASSQQPHEGYEQYF
DNA: TGCGCCAGCAGCCAACAGCCCCATGAGGGTTACGAGCAGTACTTC

length: 13
J: TRBJ2-5
V: TRBV30
size: .
D: .
CDR3: CAWRTQGGETQYF
DNA: TGTGCCTGGAGGACCCAGGGGGGAGAGACCCAGTACTTC

length: 12
J: TRBJ1-1
V: TRBV13
size: .
D: .
CDR3: CASSLGRTEAFF
DNA: TGTGCCAGCAGCTTAGGGAGGACTGAAGCTTTCTTT

length: 17
J: TRBJ2-7
V: TRBV2
size: .
D: TRBD1
CDR3: CASSVQVQGTYSYEQYF
DNA: TGTGCCAGCAGTGTTCAGGTACAGGGGACCTACTCCTACGAGCAGTACTTC

length: 15
J: TRBJ2-1
V: TRBV6-1
size: .
D: TRBD1
CDR3: CASIGGTGGRGEQFF
DNA: TGTGCCAGCATCGGAGGGACAGGGGGTAGAGGTGAGCAGTTCTTC

length: 21
J: TRBJ2-7
V: TRBV5-1
size: .
D: TRBD2
CDR3: CASSLGGISGLAGEVAYEQYF
DNA: TGCGCCAGCAGCTTAGGCGGAATCTCCGGACTAGCGGGAGAAGTTGCCTACGAGCAGTACTTC

length: 10
J: TRBJ2-2
V: TRBV6-1
size: .
D: .
CDR3: CAIYTGELFF
DNA: TGTGCCATCTACACCGGGGAGCTGTTTTTT

length: 12
J: TRBJ1-3
V: TRBV4-1
size: .
D: .
CDR3: CASSALGNTIYF
DNA: TGCGCCAGCAGCGCATTAGGAAACACCATATATTTT

length: 15
J: TRBJ2-7
V: TRBV7-9
size: .
D: .
CDR3: CASSPRTGSLWEQYF
DNA: TGTGCCAGCAGCCCCCGAACGGGCAGTCTATGGGAGCAGTACTTC

length: 13
J: TRBJ2-7
V: TRBV28
size: .
D: TRBD2
CDR3: CASTQRGVYEQYF
DNA: TGTGCCAGCACCCAACGGGGGGTGTACGAGCAGTACTTC

length: 13
J: TRBJ2-5
V: TRBV19
size: .
D: TRBD1
CDR3: CASSIKGTGAQYF
DNA: TGTGCCAGTAGTATAAAGGGTACAGGGGCCCAGTACTTC

length: 16
J: TRBJ2-7
V: TRBV19
size: .
D: TRBD1
CDR3: CASSARPGQGAYEQYF
DNA: TGTGCCAGTAGTGCACGACCGGGACAGGGGGCCTACGAGCAGTACTTC

length: 15
J: TRBJ2-1
V: TRBV29-1
size: .
D: TRBD1
CDR3: CSETGTGGSYNEQFF
DNA: TGCAGCGAGACCGGGACAGGGGGTTCCTACAATGAGCAGTTCTTC

length: 12
J: TRBJ2-7
V: TRBV28
size: .
D: TRBD1
CDR3: CASETGTGEQYF
DNA: TGTGCCAGTGAGACAGGGACCGGCGAGCAGTACTTC

length: 12
J: TRBJ1-2
V: TRBV28
size: .
D: .
CDR3: CASSSTVGGYTF
DNA: TGTGCCAGCAGTTCGACAGTTGGTGGCTACACCTTC

length: 16
J: TRBJ2-3
V: TRBV12-5
size: few
D: TRBD1
CDR3: CASGLGQGAPEDTQYF
DNA: TGTGCTAGTGGTTTGGGCCAGGGGGCCCCCGAAGATACGCAGTATTTT

length: 12
J: TRBJ2-7
V: TRBV30
size: .
D: .
CDR3: CAWNGDSYGQYF
DNA: TGTGCCTGGAACGGAGACTCCTACGGGCAGTACTTC

length: 15
J: TRBJ1-2
V: TRBV28
size: .
D: .
CDR3: CASSLGTEANYGYTF
DNA: TGTGCCAGCAGTCTCGGGACGGAAGCTAACTATGGCTACACCTTC

length: 14
J: TRBJ1-6
V: TRBV28
size: .
D: TRBD1
CDR3: CASSSGQGPSPLHF
DNA: TGTGCCAGCAGCTCGGGACAGGGTCCTTCACCCCTCCACTTT

length: 14
J: TRBJ2-3
V: TRBV15
size: .
D: TRBD1
CDR3: CATSRETGVDTQYF
DNA: TGTGCCACCAGCAGAGAAACAGGGGTAGATACGCAGTATTTT

length: 16
J: TRBJ2-5
V: TRBV5-4
size: once
D: TRBD1
CDR3: CASSAGRDRGRETQYF
DNA: TGTGCCAGCAGCGCCGGACGGGACAGGGGGCGAGAGACCCAGTACTTC

length: 16
J: TRBJ1-2
V: TRBV4-1
size: .
D: .
CDR3: CASSQEVGATNYGYTF
DNA: TGCGCCAGCAGCCAAGAAGTGGGAGCGACAAACTATGGCTACACCTTC

length: 15
J: TRBJ2-5
V: TRBV12-1
size: .
D: .
CDR3: CASSSGLADKETQYF
DNA: TGTGCCAGCAGCTCCGGACTAGCGGATAAAGAGACCCAGTACTTC

length: 15
J: TRBJ2-7
V: TRBV9
size: .
D: .
CDR3: CASSVGAGFVTEQYF
DNA: TGTGCCAGCAGCGTAGGGGCAGGTTTCGTCACCGAGCAGTACTTC

length: 14
J: TRBJ1-1
V: TRBV10-1
size: few
D: TRBD1
CDR3: CASRLRGPNTEAFF
DNA: TGCGCCAGCAGACTCAGGGGGCCGAACACTGAAGCTTTCTTT

length: 16
J: TRBJ2-7
V: TRBV5-1
size: .
D: TRBD2
CDR3: CASSAGTSGSVYEQYF
DNA: TGCGCCAGCAGCGCCGGGACTAGCGGGAGCGTCTACGAGCAGTACTTC

length: 14
J: TRBJ1-4
V: TRBV28
size: .
D: .
CDR3: CASSETGPGEKLFF
DNA: TGTGCCAGCAGTGAAACAGGGCCCGGGGAAAAACTGTTTTTT

length: 13
J: TRBJ2-7
V: TRBV6-1
size: .
D: .
CDR3: CASSAGTGYEQYF
DNA: TGTGCCAGCAGTGCCGGGACTGGCTACGAGCAGTACTTC

length: 14
J: TRBJ1-5
V: TRBV2
size: .
D: .
CDR3: CASRDIDSNQPQHF
DNA: TGTGCCAGTCGGGACATTGATAGCAATCAGCCCCAGCATTTT

length: 14
J: TRBJ1-1
V: TRBV11-2
size: once
D: .
CDR3: CASSLWQLNTEAFF
DNA: TGTGCCAGCAGCTTGTGGCAGTTGAACACTGAAGCTTTCTTT

length: 13
J: TRBJ1-1
V: TRBV19
size: .
D: .
CDR3: CASSSKENTEAFF
DNA: TGTGCCAGTAGTAGTAAGGAGAACACTGAAGCTTTCTTT

length: 16
J: TRBJ2-2
V: TRBV27
size: .
D: TRBD2
CDR3: CASSLTASGSSGELFF
DNA: TGTGCCAGCAGTCTTACGGCTAGCGGGAGTTCCGGGGAGCTGTTTTTT

length: 17
J: TRBJ1-2
V: TRBV9
size: .
D: TRBD1
CDR3: CASSQTPGTGEVYGYTF
DNA: TGTGCCAGCAGCCAAACCCCTGGGACAGGGGAGGTCTATGGCTACACCTTC

length: 14
J: TRBJ2-7
V: TRBV10-3
size: .
D: .
CDR3: CAIRLEQGPYEQYF
DNA: TGTGCCATCAGGCTCGAACAGGGACCCTACGAGCAGTACTTC

length: 15
J: TRBJ2-7
V: TRBV11-2
size: .
D: .
CDR3: CASSLAPGDSYEQYF
DNA: TGTGCCAGCAGCTTAGCGCCAGGGGACTCCTACGAGCAGTACTTC

length: 11
J: TRBJ2-7
V: TRBV29-1
size: .
D: TRBD1
CDR3: CSVAGGREQYF
DNA: TGCAGCGTTGCAGGGGGTCGGGAGCAGTACTTC

length: 15
J: TRBJ2-6
V: TRBV9
size: once
D: .
CDR3: CASSATGSGANVLTF
DNA: TGTGCCAGCAGCGCGACAGGTTCAGGGGCCAACGTCCTGACTTTC

length: 16
J: TRBJ2-1
V: TRBV27
size: .
D: TRBD2
CDR3: CASSFLTGTSRNEQFF
DNA: TGTGCCAGCAGTTTCCTAACGGGGACTAGCCGGAATGAGCAGTTCTTC

length: 14
J: TRBJ2-5
V: TRBV12-5
size: .
D: .
CDR3: CASGLDWIQETQYF
DNA: TGTGCTAGTGGGCTCGACTGGATACAAGAGACCCAGTACTTC

length: 17
J: TRBJ2-2
V: TRBV23-1
size: .
D: TRBD2
CDR3: CASSQSFRGANTGELFF
DNA: TGCGCCAGCAGTCAATCGTTCCGGGGGGCGAACACCGGGGAGCTGTTTTTT